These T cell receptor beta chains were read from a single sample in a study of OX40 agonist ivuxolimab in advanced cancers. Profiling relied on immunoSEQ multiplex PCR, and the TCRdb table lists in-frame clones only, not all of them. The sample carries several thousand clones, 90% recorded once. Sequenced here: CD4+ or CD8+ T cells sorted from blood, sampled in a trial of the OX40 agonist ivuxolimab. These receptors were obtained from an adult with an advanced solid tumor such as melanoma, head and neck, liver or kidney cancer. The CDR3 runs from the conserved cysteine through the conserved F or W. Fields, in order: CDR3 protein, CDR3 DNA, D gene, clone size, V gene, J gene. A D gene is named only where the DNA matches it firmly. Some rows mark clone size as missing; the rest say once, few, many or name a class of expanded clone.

CDR3 protein: CAWGLTDTQYF
CDR3 DNA: TGTGCCTGGGGACTCACAGATACGCAGTATTTT
D gene: -
clone size: -
V gene: TRBV30
J gene: TRBJ2-3

CDR3 protein: CASSVGPADYEQYF
CDR3 DNA: TGTGCCAGCAGCGTAGGTCCAGCTGACTACGAGCAGTACTTC
D gene: -
clone size: -
V gene: TRBV9
J gene: TRBJ2-7

CDR3 protein: CASSGAGVWNTEAFF
CDR3 DNA: TGTGCCAGCAGCGGAGCAGGGGTATGGAACACTGAAGCTTTCTTT
D gene: -
clone size: -
V gene: TRBV9
J gene: TRBJ1-1

CDR3 protein: CSAQGGETQYF
CDR3 DNA: TGCAGTGCCCAAGGGGGGGAGACCCAGTACTTC
D gene: -
clone size: -
V gene: TRBV20-1
J gene: TRBJ2-5

CDR3 protein: CASSPGSGRADADTQYF
CDR3 DNA: TGTGCCAGCAGTCCCGGTAGCGGGAGGGCCGATGCAGATACGCAGTATTTT
D gene: TRBD2
clone size: -
V gene: TRBV7-3
J gene: TRBJ2-3

CDR3 protein: CASSTRWASTDTQYF
CDR3 DNA: TGTGCTAGTAGTACCAGGTGGGCTAGCACAGATACGCAGTATTTT
D gene: -
clone size: -
V gene: TRBV12-5
J gene: TRBJ2-3

CDR3 protein: CASSVGQGASDGYTF
CDR3 DNA: TGTGCCAGCAGTGTAGGACAGGGGGCTTCTGACGGCTACACCTTC
D gene: TRBD1
clone size: once
V gene: TRBV2
J gene: TRBJ1-2

CDR3 protein: CSVGLAGWGQTQYF
CDR3 DNA: TGCAGCGTTGGTTTAGCGGGGTGGGGGCAGACCCAGTACTTC
D gene: TRBD2
clone size: -
V gene: TRBV29-1
J gene: TRBJ2-5

CDR3 protein: CASSTQGVQRLGYGYTF
CDR3 DNA: TGTGCCAGCAGTACGCAGGGGGTCCAACGCCTCGGCTATGGCTACACCTTC
D gene: TRBD1
clone size: -
V gene: TRBV27
J gene: TRBJ1-2

CDR3 protein: CAISDSGELFF
CDR3 DNA: TGTGCCATCAGTGATTCCGGGGAGCTGTTTTTT
D gene: -
clone size: -
V gene: TRBV10-3
J gene: TRBJ2-2

CDR3 protein: CASSGGTGGADTQYF
CDR3 DNA: TGTGCCAGCAGCGGCGGGACAGGGGGCGCAGATACGCAGTATTTT
D gene: TRBD1
clone size: once
V gene: TRBV5-4
J gene: TRBJ2-3

CDR3 protein: CASMSNRWGPTGELFF
CDR3 DNA: TGTGCCAGTATGTCGAACAGGTGGGGTCCTACCGGGGAGCTGTTTTTT
D gene: -
clone size: -
V gene: TRBV19
J gene: TRBJ2-2

CDR3 protein: CASSLMAAGELFF
CDR3 DNA: TGTGCCAGCAGCTTAATGGCAGCCGGGGAGCTGTTTTTT
D gene: -
clone size: -
V gene: TRBV7-2
J gene: TRBJ2-2

CDR3 protein: CASSLDTGSYEQYF
CDR3 DNA: TGTGCCAGCTCCTTGGACACGGGGTCCTACGAGCAGTACTTC
D gene: -
clone size: -
V gene: TRBV18
J gene: TRBJ2-7

CDR3 protein: CASSSVGHPDNEKLFF
CDR3 DNA: TGTGCCAGCAGCTCTGTTGGACACCCTGATAATGAAAAACTGTTTTTT
D gene: -
clone size: -
V gene: TRBV11-2
J gene: TRBJ1-4

CDR3 protein: CASSLDFGQAGSQETQYF
CDR3 DNA: TGTGCCAGCAGCTTAGATTTCGGGCAAGCGGGCTCCCAAGAGACCCAGTACTTC
D gene: -
clone size: -
V gene: TRBV11-2
J gene: TRBJ2-5

CDR3 protein: CASSLVRSQETQYF
CDR3 DNA: TGTGCCAGCAGTTTAGTCAGGAGCCAAGAGACCCAGTACTTC
D gene: -
clone size: -
V gene: TRBV27
J gene: TRBJ2-5

CDR3 protein: CASGSRGQKNTGELFF
CDR3 DNA: TGTGCCAGCGGATCCCGGGGCCAGAAGAACACCGGGGAGCTGTTTTTT
D gene: -
clone size: -
V gene: TRBV18
J gene: TRBJ2-2

CDR3 protein: CASTYSPGAGELFF
CDR3 DNA: TGTGCCAGCACCTATAGCCCAGGGGCCGGGGAGCTGTTTTTT
D gene: -
clone size: -
V gene: TRBV6-4
J gene: TRBJ2-2

CDR3 protein: CASSELGREQFF
CDR3 DNA: TGTGCCAGCAGTGAATTAGGGCGCGAGCAGTTCTTC
D gene: -
clone size: -
V gene: TRBV2
J gene: TRBJ2-1

CDR3 protein: CASSAWDQNTEAFF
CDR3 DNA: TGCGCCAGCAGCGCCTGGGACCAGAACACTGAAGCTTTCTTT
D gene: -
clone size: -
V gene: TRBV7-9
J gene: TRBJ1-1

CDR3 protein: CASSEGAAISYEQYF
CDR3 DNA: TGTGCCAGCAGTGAAGGGGCAGCAATCTCCTACGAGCAGTACTTC
D gene: -
clone size: -
V gene: TRBV6-1
J gene: TRBJ2-7

CDR3 protein: CASSRDSSSYNEQFF
CDR3 DNA: TGTGCCAGCAGCCGTGACTCGAGCTCCTACAATGAGCAGTTCTTC
D gene: -
clone size: -
V gene: TRBV7-3
J gene: TRBJ2-1

CDR3 protein: CASSWMTGTEAYGYTF
CDR3 DNA: TGTGCCAGCAGCTGGATGACCGGGACAGAGGCCTATGGCTACACCTTC
D gene: TRBD1
clone size: once
V gene: TRBV5-6
J gene: TRBJ1-2

CDR3 protein: CASSVRGLGQPQHF
CDR3 DNA: TGTGCCAGCAGTGTGAGGGGGCTTGGTCAGCCCCAGCATTTT
D gene: TRBD1
clone size: -
V gene: TRBV2
J gene: TRBJ1-5

CDR3 protein: CASSAQQAYGYTF
CDR3 DNA: TGTGCCAGCAGCGCCCAGCAGGCCTATGGCTACACCTTC
D gene: -
clone size: -
V gene: TRBV9
J gene: TRBJ1-2

CDR3 protein: CASSPFGLSTEAFF
CDR3 DNA: TGCGCCAGCAGCCCCTTCGGACTGAGCACTGAAGCTTTCTTT
D gene: -
clone size: -
V gene: TRBV4-3
J gene: TRBJ1-1

CDR3 protein: CASSIGTGTYEQYF
CDR3 DNA: TGCGCCAGCAGCATTGGGACGGGAACCTACGAGCAGTACTTC
D gene: -
clone size: -
V gene: TRBV5-1
J gene: TRBJ2-7

CDR3 protein: CASRGSSGANVLTF
CDR3 DNA: TGTGCCAGCAGGGGGAGCTCTGGGGCCAACGTCCTGACTTTC
D gene: -
clone size: -
V gene: TRBV2
J gene: TRBJ2-6

CDR3 protein: CASRSEGETQYF
CDR3 DNA: TGTGCCAGCAGGTCGGAGGGGGAGACCCAGTACTTC
D gene: -
clone size: -
V gene: TRBV5-4
J gene: TRBJ2-5

CDR3 protein: CASSLEGEQYF
CDR3 DNA: TGCGCCAGCAGCTTGGAGGGGGAGCAGTACTTC
D gene: -
clone size: -
V gene: TRBV5-1
J gene: TRBJ2-7

CDR3 protein: CASSLPGTSGHEQFF
CDR3 DNA: TGTGCCAGCAGCTTACCCGGGACTAGCGGCCATGAGCAGTTCTTC
D gene: TRBD2
clone size: -
V gene: TRBV11-2
J gene: TRBJ2-1

CDR3 protein: CASSLAEGLINYGYTF
CDR3 DNA: TGTGCCAGCAGCTTAGCGGAGGGACTCATTAACTATGGCTACACCTTC
D gene: -
clone size: -
V gene: TRBV7-9
J gene: TRBJ1-2

CDR3 protein: CAWRAGALQFF
CDR3 DNA: TGTGCCTGGAGGGCCGGCGCCTTGCAGTTCTTC
D gene: -
clone size: -
V gene: TRBV30
J gene: TRBJ2-1

CDR3 protein: CAISELAPTNEQFF
CDR3 DNA: TGTGCCATCAGTGAGTTGGCTCCAACCAATGAGCAGTTCTTC
D gene: -
clone size: -
V gene: TRBV10-3
J gene: TRBJ2-1

CDR3 protein: CARARRSGNTIYF
CDR3 DNA: TGTGCCAGGGCGAGGCGCTCTGGAAACACCATATATTTT
D gene: -
clone size: -
V gene: TRBV27
J gene: TRBJ1-3

CDR3 protein: CASTTTGQPQHF
CDR3 DNA: TGTGCCAGCACCACAACGGGTCAGCCCCAGCATTTT
D gene: -
clone size: -
V gene: TRBV2
J gene: TRBJ1-5

CDR3 protein: CASSPLPYF
CDR3 DNA: TGTGCCAGCAGTCCCTTACCGTACTTC
D gene: -
clone size: -
V gene: TRBV21-1
J gene: TRBJ2-5

CDR3 protein: CASSLAGAYNEQFF
CDR3 DNA: TGTGCCAGCAGCTTAGCGGGGGCCTACAATGAGCAGTTCTTC
D gene: -
clone size: -
V gene: TRBV7-2
J gene: TRBJ2-1

CDR3 protein: CASTITGATEAFF
CDR3 DNA: TGTGCCAGCACGATCACAGGGGCCACTGAAGCTTTCTTT
D gene: TRBD1
clone size: -
V gene: TRBV13
J gene: TRBJ1-1